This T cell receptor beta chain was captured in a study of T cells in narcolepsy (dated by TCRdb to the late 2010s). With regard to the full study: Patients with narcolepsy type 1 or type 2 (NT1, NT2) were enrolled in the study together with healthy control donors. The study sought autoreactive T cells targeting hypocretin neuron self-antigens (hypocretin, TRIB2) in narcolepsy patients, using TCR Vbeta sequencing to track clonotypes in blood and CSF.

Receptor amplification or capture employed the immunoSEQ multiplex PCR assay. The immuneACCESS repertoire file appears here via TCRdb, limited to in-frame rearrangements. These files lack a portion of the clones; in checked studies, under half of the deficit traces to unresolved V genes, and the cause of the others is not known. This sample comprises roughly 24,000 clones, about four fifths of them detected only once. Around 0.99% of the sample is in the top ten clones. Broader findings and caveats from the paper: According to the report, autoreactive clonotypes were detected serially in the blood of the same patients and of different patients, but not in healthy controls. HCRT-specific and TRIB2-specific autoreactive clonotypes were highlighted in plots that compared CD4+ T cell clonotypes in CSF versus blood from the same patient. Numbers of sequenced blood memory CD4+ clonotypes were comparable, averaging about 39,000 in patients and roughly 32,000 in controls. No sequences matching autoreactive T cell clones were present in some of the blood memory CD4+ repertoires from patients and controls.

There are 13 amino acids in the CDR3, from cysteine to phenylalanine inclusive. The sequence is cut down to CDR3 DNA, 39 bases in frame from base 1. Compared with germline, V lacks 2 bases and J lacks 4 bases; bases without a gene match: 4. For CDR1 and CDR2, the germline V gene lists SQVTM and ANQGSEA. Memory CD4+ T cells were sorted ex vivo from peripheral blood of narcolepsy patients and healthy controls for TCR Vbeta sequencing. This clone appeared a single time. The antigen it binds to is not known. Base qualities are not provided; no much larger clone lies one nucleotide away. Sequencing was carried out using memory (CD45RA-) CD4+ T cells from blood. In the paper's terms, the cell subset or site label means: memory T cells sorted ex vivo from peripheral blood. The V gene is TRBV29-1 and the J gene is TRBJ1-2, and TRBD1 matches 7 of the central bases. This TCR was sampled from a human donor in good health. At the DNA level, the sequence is TGCAGCGTTGAATCAGGGGGAGGCTATGGCTACACCTTC. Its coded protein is CSVESGGGYGYTF.